The 21 T cell receptor beta chains listed next were all sequenced from one sample in a study of T-cell memory formation after mild COVID-19. TCRdb itself ran the 5' RACE reads through MiXCR, one entry per CDR3 protein. The data hold 350,000 or so distinct CDR3 sequences, with roughly 20% observed a single time. Source material: PBMCs or a T cell subset sorted from them (not recorded which). The receptors shown here come from a man younger than 30 who had mild COVID-19 (a few samples of this study predate the infection). Cell type and time point are not known.

V is TRBV11-2 and J is TRBJ1-2; tentatively, D is TRBD1 (6 bases). V lost 5 bases and J 6 bases, leaving 13 bases between the germline ends. Germline V CDR1 and CDR2: SGHAT, FQNNGV. This CDR3 region has 13 residues. The CDR3 DNA reads as TGTGCCAGCAGCCCTACAGGGCTTCATGGCTACACCTTC. As protein: CASSPTGLHGYTF.

This clonotype appeared many times. V gene TRBV7-2 combines with J gene TRBJ2-1, with unresolved D. The length of the CDR3 is 15 residues. Germline V gene data show CDR1 as SGHTA and CDR2 as FQGNSA. V dropped 3 bases and J dropped 0 bases, with 9 bases sitting between them. CDR3: CASSFDRSSYNEQFF. CDR3 nucleotides: TGTGCCAGCAGCTTCGACCGGAGCTCCTACAATGAGCAGTTCTTC. The whole variable domain, filled in from reference TRBV7-2 and TRBJ2-1, reads GAGVSQSPSNKVTEKGKDVELRCDPISGHTALYWYRQSLGQGLEFLIYFQGNSAPDKSGLPSDRFSAERTGGSVSTLTIQRTQQEDSAVYLCASSFDRSSYNEQFFGPGTRLTVL.

J is TRBJ2-1 and V is TRBV15; possibly TRBD2 for D (7 bases). The CDR3 extends over 14 amino acids. V gave up 6 bases and J gave up 5 bases, with 14 bases separating them. Per the germline V gene, CDR1 is LNHNV and CDR2 is YYDKDF (reference sequence). In DNA form, the CDR3 reads TGTGCCACCAGTTATGGCGGGGGCAACAATGAGCAGTTCTTC. This sequence encodes CATSYGGGNNEQFF.

The rearrangement links TRBV7-8 to TRBJ1-6, with a tentative D call TRBD1 (6 bases). The CDR3 is 16 amino acids. Trimming took off 1 base at V and 6 bases at J, with 13 bases between the two ends. CDR1 is SGHVS, CDR2 FQNEAQ, per germline. For the CDR3, the DNA is TGTGCCAGCAGCTTAGAAATAGGGGGAGGTAATTCACCCCTCCACTTT. Amino acids: CASSLEIGGGNSPLHF.

The V gene is TRBV7-8, the J gene TRBJ2-5, with D possibly TRBD2 on 6 matching bases. The V end was cut by 2 bases, the J end by 1 base, with 11 bases between. This CDR3 comprises 15 residues. Germline V gives CDR1 SGHVS, CDR2 FQNEAQ. Here the CDR3 reads CASSLRAGPQETQYF. In DNA form, the CDR3 reads TGTGCCAGCAGCTTAAGAGCGGGCCCCCAAGAGACCCAGTACTTC.

This clonotype was seen a handful of times. J is TRBJ1-6 and V is TRBV27, with unresolved D. The germline V gene has CDR1 MNHEY and CDR2 SMNVEV (reference sequence). The V end lost 8 bases, the J end lost 0 bases, and 8 bases lay between the germline ends. The CDR3 spans 14 residues. The CDR3 sequence is CASGYPSYNSPLHF. The CDR3 nucleotides read TGTGCCAGCGGGTACCCCTCCTATAATTCACCCCTCCACTTT.

The chain is built from TRBV5-1 and TRBJ2-7, with TRBD1 matching 7 bases. Germline V CDR1 and CDR2: SGHRS, YFSETQ. This CDR3 has 15 amino acids. Losses at the gene ends were 0 bases for V and 3 bases for J; bases not matched to a gene: 6. CDR3 DNA: TGCGCCAGCAGCTTGGCCGTGGCAGGGGGCTACGAGCAGTACTTC. Encoded protein: CASSLAVAGGYEQYF. The whole variable domain, filled in from reference TRBV5-1 and TRBJ2-7, reads KAGVTQTPRYLIKTRGQQVTLSCSPISGHRSVSWYQQTPGQGLQFLFEYFSETQRNKGNFPGRFSGRQFSNSRSEMNVSTLELGDSALYLCASSLAVAGGYEQYFGPGTRLTVT.

This rearrangement joins TRBV6-6 to TRBJ1-1, with D possibly TRBD1 on 6 matching bases. CDR3 length: 17 residues. The V end was cut by 2 bases, the J end by 3 bases, with 19 bases between. CDR1 and CDR2 from the germline V gene are MNHNY and SVGAGI (reference sequence). The CDR3 DNA reads TGTGCCAGCAGTTACCCTCCCGACAGGTCGTGGGACACTGAAGCTTTCTTT. This codes for CASSYPPDRSWDTEAFF.

The chain links TRBV6-6 to TRBJ1-4, with unresolved D. The germline V gene has CDR1 MNHNY and CDR2 SVGAGI (reference sequence). The CDR3 loop spans 14 amino acids. Trimming removed 8 bases at V and 4 bases at J, with 14 bases between. CDR3 sequence reads: CASGEGLINEKLFF. CDR3 nucleotides: TGTGCCAGCGGGGAAGGGCTTATTAATGAAAAACTGTTTTTT.

This clonotype has a handful of counts. One junction end disagrees with the germline gene, perhaps due to a read error. The chain is built from TRBV7-7 and TRBJ2-1; maybe TRBD2 (6 bases). The CDR3 extends over 13 amino acids. From germline, CDR1 is SSHAT and CDR2 FNYEAQ (reference sequence). CDR3: CASSLERDYEQFF. CDR3 nucleotides: TGTGCTAGCAGCTTAGAACGGGACTATGAGCAGTTCTTC.

This clonotype was found a few times. The chain uses TRBV7-3 and TRBJ2-3; D is perhaps TRBD2 (5 bases). CDR1 SGHTA and CDR2 FQGTGA come from the germline V gene. The CDR3 sequence is 15 residues long. V lost 3 bases to trimming and J lost 2 bases, with 12 bases between them. CDR3 DNA: TGTGCCAGCAGCTTTGTCACGGGGTCCACAGATACGCAGTATTTT. This translates into CASSFVTGSTDTQYF.

This clonotype showed up just a few times. This rearrangement joins TRBV4-3 to TRBJ1-5, with D perhaps matching TRBD1 (5 bases). The CDR3 contains 15 residues. The V gene lost 1 base and the J gene lost 7 bases, with 14 bases spanning the gap. Germline V gene lookup returns CDR1 LGHNA and CDR2 YSLEER. The CDR3 reads CASSQGSAGNQPQHF. DNA of the CDR3: TGCGCCAGCAGCCAAGGATCCGCAGGGAACCAGCCCCAGCATTTT.

This clonotype was detected ten times or more. The chain joins TRBV4-1 to TRBJ1-1, with 7 bases that match TRBD1. The CDR3 runs to 14 residues. CDR1 and CDR2 (germline): MGHRA, YSYEKL. The trim removed 6 bases at V and 4 bases at J, leaving 8 bases unmatched. CDR3 sequence reads: CASRATGTGTEAFF. The CDR3 DNA sequence: TGCGCCAGCAGAGCGACAGGGACGGGCACTGAAGCTTTCTTT.

This clonotype was found a few times. The rearrangement links TRBV29-1 to TRBJ1-3; no clear D. The V and J ends lost 0 bases and 1 base respectively, with 13 bases between them. The CDR3 loop spans 16 amino acids. Germline V gives CDR1 SQVTM, CDR2 ANQGSEA. The CDR3 DNA is TGCAGCGTTGAAGATCGTCGGGGTTGGTCTGGAAACACCATATATTTT. This sequence encodes CSVEDRRGWSGNTIYF.

This clonotype was picked up many times. The rearrangement uses TRBV5-1 and TRBJ2-1; D not resolved. Germline loops: CDR1 SGHRS, CDR2 YFSETQ. V lost 0 bases and J 3 bases, leaving 10 bases between the germline ends. The CDR3 consists of 15 residues. The DNA for the CDR3 is TGCGCCAGCAGCTTGGGGGTCGGCAGCTACAATGAGCAGTTCTTC. Residues: CASSLGVGSYNEQFF.

This clonotype was detected many times. The chain couples TRBV5-1 to TRBJ2-2; 9 nucleotides match TRBD1. Germline loops: CDR1 SGHRS, CDR2 YFSETQ. Trimming at V came to 9 bases and at J to 6 bases, leaving 12 bases not matched to a gene. The CDR3 spans 15 residues. CDR3 in amino acids: CATTPGQGSPGELFF. In DNA form, the CDR3 reads TGCGCCACAACCCCGGGACAGGGCAGTCCCGGGGAGCTGTTTTTT. The full variable domain, rest sourced from reference TRBV5-1 and TRBJ2-2, is KAGVTQTPRYLIKTRGQQVTLSCSPISGHRSVSWYQQTPGQGLQFLFEYFSETQRNKGNFPGRFSGRQFSNSRSEMNVSTLELGDSALYLCATTPGQGSPGELFFGEGSRLTVL.

The table lists this clonotype with a few counts. The V gene is TRBV20-1, the J gene TRBJ2-7, with 12 bases aligning to TRBD1. The CDR3 is made up of 13 amino acids. Losses at the gene ends were 6 bases for V and 2 bases for J; bases not matched to a gene: 2. CDR1 and CDR2 from the germline V gene are DFQATT and SNEGSKA (reference sequence). DNA for the CDR3: TGCAGTGCCCGGGACAGGGGGCCCTACGAGCAGTACTTC. It specifies CSARDRGPYEQYF.

The V and J genes are TRBV7-3 and TRBJ2-4, with D possibly being TRBD1 (6 bases). V shed 5 bases and J shed 6 bases, with 11 bases lying between them. The CDR3 covers 13 residues. CDR1 and CDR2 from the germline V gene are SGHTA and FQGTGA. CDR3 nucleotide sequence: TGTGCCAGCAGCACACAGGGTTCAAACATTCAGTACTTC. Residues: CASSTQGSNIQYF.

This clonotype has a handful of counts. CDR3 in amino acids: CASSLNPGLHTEAFF. The CDR3 bases are TGCGCCAGCAGCTTGAATCCGGGCTTGCACACTGAAGCTTTCTTT. V usage is TRBV5-1 and J usage is TRBJ1-1, with unresolved D. Trimming removed 1 base at V and 3 bases at J, with 13 bases between. The CDR3 is 15 amino acids. The germline CDR1 and CDR2 sequences are SGHRS and YFSETQ.

The V gene is TRBV24-1, the J gene TRBJ2-3, with D perhaps TRBD2 (7 bases). V lost 9 bases and J 4 bases, leaving 31 bases between the germline ends. The CDR3 loop spans 19 amino acids. Per germline, CDR1 KGHDR and CDR2 SFDVKD. CDR3 loop: CATSERPGRGGSHPDTQYF. CDR3 bases: TGTGCCACCTCAGAGCGTCCCGGCCGCGGGGGCAGCCACCCAGATACGCAGTATTTT.

This chain uses TRBV6-5 with TRBJ2-4; D may be TRBD2 (6 bases). Germline CDR1 is MNHEY and CDR2 is SVGAGI. V lost 7 bases and J lost 0, with 19 bases in between. The CDR3 contains 17 residues. The CDR3 DNA reads as TGTGCCAGCAAACCCGCGGGGTTTGGGGTAGCCAAAAACATTCAGTACTTC. It codes for CASKPAGFGVAKNIQYF.